A single sample is the source of the 22 T cell receptor beta chains below, sequenced in a study of T-cell memory formation after mild COVID-19. TCRdb reprocessed the 5' RACE reads with MiXCR, giving one entry per CDR3 protein. Of around 390,000 distinct CDR3 sequences listed, approximately 16% are singletons. The sequencing input was PBMCs or a T cell subset sorted from them (not recorded which). The source of these receptors is a man in his late teens or twenties who had mild COVID-19 (a few samples of this study predate the infection). Cell type and time point are not known.

The rearrangement joins TRBV5-6 to TRBJ1-2; D might be TRBD1 (6 bases). V lost 2 bases, J lost 4 bases, and 12 bases lay in between. Per germline, CDR1 SGHDT and CDR2 YYEEEE. CDR3 size: 14 residues. The CDR3 DNA follows: TGTGCCAGCAGCTTCGAGGGGGACCTCTATGGCTACACCTTC. This sequence encodes CASSFEGDLYGYTF. The full variable domain, in which reference TRBV5-6 and TRBJ1-2 provide the parts outside the CDR3, is DAGVTQSPTHLIKTRGQQVTLRCSPKSGHDTVSWYQQALGQGPQFIFQYYEEEERQRGNFPDRFSGHQFPNYSSELNVNALLLGDSALYLCASSFEGDLYGYTFGSGTRLTVV.

The sample holds a few counts of this clonotype. The chain uses TRBV20-1 and TRBJ1-2; D is uncertain. Germline assignment: CDR1 DFQATT and CDR2 SNEGSKA (reference sequence). The V and J ends lost 0 bases and 3 bases respectively, with 8 bases between them. There are 13 residues in the CDR3. CDR3 nucleotides: TGCAGTGCTAGAGATAATACAGACTATGGCTACACCTTC. Translating it yields CSARDNTDYGYTF.

The gene calls are TRBV5-5 and TRBJ2-1; D is uncertain. The CDR3 runs 13 residues. In germline, CDR1 is SGHKS, CDR2 YYEKEE (reference sequence). The germline V and J ends were trimmed by 5 bases and 6 bases, with 12 bases remaining between them. CDR3 sequence (DNA): TGTGCCAGCAGGCCGGGCCCTGGCAATGAGCAGTTCTTC. Translation: CASRPGPGNEQFF.

DNA for the CDR3: TGTGCCAGCAGTCCTCTCGGCCAAGGTCCCACTGAAGCTTTCTTT. Its protein product is CASSPLGQGPTEAFF. V usage is TRBV5-6 and J usage is TRBJ1-1; D remains ambiguous. The CDR3 loop spans 15 amino acids. Germline V gene data show CDR1 as SGHDT and CDR2 as YYEEEE. V lost 5 bases and J lost 4, with 18 bases in between.

This clonotype was detected a few times. The chain is built from TRBV7-9 and TRBJ2-4; perhaps D is TRBD1 or TRBD2 (5 bases each). This CDR3 region has 15 residues. V lost 1 base and J 9 bases, leaving 16 bases between the germline ends. Per the germline V gene, CDR1 is SEHNR and CDR2 is FQNEAQ (reference sequence). CDR3 sequence reads: CASSLGGRTIGIQYF. CDR3 in DNA: TGTGCCAGCAGCTTAGGGGGACGGACAATAGGCATTCAGTACTTC.

A few counts support this clonotype. The chain combines TRBV10-3 with TRBJ2-5, with D possibly being TRBD1 (6 bases). Germline V gene sequence: CDR1 ENHRY, CDR2 SYGVKD. Deletions cut 5 bases from V and 3 bases from J, with 13 bases between. The CDR3 runs 14 residues. This CDR3 reads CAISRWDKEETQYF. The CDR3 DNA reads TGTGCCATCAGTAGGTGGGACAAAGAAGAGACCCAGTACTTC.

A few counts support this clonotype. The rearrangement links TRBV6-2 or TRBV6-3 to TRBJ2-1; TRBD2 matches 12 bases. Unmatched junction bases numbered 11, after V lost 6 bases and J lost 8 bases. Germline CDR1 MNHEY, CDR2 SVGEGT. CDR3 length equals 16 residues. Here the CDR3 DNA reads TGTGCCAGCAGAACCTCTCTAGCGGGGGGGCCAGATGAGCAGTTCTTC. This gives the protein CASRTSLAGGPDEQFF.

The V and J genes are TRBV3-1 and TRBJ1-1; 10 bases agree with TRBD1. V was pared by 4 bases and J by 11 bases, with 13 bases of the junction left unmatched. CDR3 length: 15 amino acids. The germline V gene has CDR1 LGHDT and CDR2 YNNKEL (reference sequence). CDR3: CASSPWTGGPIVAFF. The CDR3 coding sequence is TGTGCCAGCAGCCCCTGGACAGGGGGTCCTATAGTGGCTTTCTTT.

Ten or more counts support this clonotype. The chain joins TRBV29-1 to TRBJ2-7, with D perhaps assigned TRBD1 or TRBD2 (6 bases each). V lost 2 bases, J lost 2 bases, and 22 bases lay in between. The CDR3 has 17 amino acids. The V gene's germline CDR1 is SQVTM and CDR2 ANQGSEA. The CDR3 DNA reads TGCAGCGTTGAAAGGGGGGAACAGGGTAATAGGACCTACGAGCAGTACGTC. The encoded protein is CSVERGEQGNRTYEQYV.

The V and J genes are TRBV7-6 and TRBJ1-3; D might be TRBD1 (5 bases). Germline V gene lookup returns CDR1 SGHVS and CDR2 FNYEAQ. The CDR3 is made up of 18 amino acids. V was clipped by 2 bases and J by 0 bases, with 17 bases between them. This CDR3 reads CASSLTRAPGASGNTIYF. The CDR3 bases are TGTGCCAGCAGCTTAACCCGGGCCCCCGGGGCCTCTGGAAACACCATATATTTT.

The J gene is TRBJ2-7, the V gene TRBV11-3; maybe TRBD2 (6 bases). CDR1 and CDR2 from the germline V gene are SGHNT and YENEEA. The CDR3 runs to 13 residues. Trimming removed 9 bases from V and 2 bases from J, with 14 bases in between. The CDR3 nucleotides are TGTGCCAGTCCCGGGGGAGAGCCCTACGAGCAGTACTTC. As protein: CASPGGEPYEQYF.

The rearrangement joins TRBV7-8 to TRBJ2-2; D could derive from TRBD1 or TRBD2 (5 bases each). The germline V and J ends were trimmed by 0 bases and 5 bases, with 10 bases remaining between them. The CDR3 is 15 residues long. Germline V gene data show CDR1 as SGHVS and CDR2 as FQNEAQ. This CDR3 is CASSLAGPNTGELFF. The DNA of the CDR3 is TGTGCCAGCAGCTTAGCGGGACCAAATACCGGGGAGCTGTTTTTT.

This rearrangement joins TRBV20-1 to TRBJ2-5, with 8 nucleotides matching TRBD2. Trimming cost V 4 bases and J 4 bases; bases outside gene matches: 2. The germline gives CDR1 DFQATT, CDR2 SNEGSKA (reference sequence). CDR3 length equals 12 residues. CDR3 in DNA: TGCAGTGCTATTACTAGCGGAGAGACCCAGTACTTC. Translating it yields CSAITSGETQYF.

The chain joins TRBV9 to TRBJ2-3; unclear D gene. Germline values: CDR1 SGDLS, CDR2 YYNGEE. Trimming cost V 0 bases and J 2 bases, with 7 bases left between them. CDR3 length: 14 amino acids. The CDR3 loop is CASSVDRYTDTQYF. DNA for the CDR3: TGTGCCAGCAGCGTAGATCGTTACACAGATACGCAGTATTTT.

This clonotype was observed a few times. The chain employs TRBV12-3 or TRBV12-4 and TRBJ1-2; D is possibly TRBD1 (5 bases). The CDR3 runs to 14 residues. Trimming left V 1 base short and J 4 bases short, with 10 bases between. In DNA form, the CDR3 reads TGTGCCAGCAGTTTAGTCCCGACAGTCTATGGCTACACCTTC. It translates to CASSLVPTVYGYTF.

Written as DNA, the CDR3 is TGTGCCAGCAGCCGGCCAGGGGCCGGTCGGGCAGATACGCAGTATTTT. This gives the protein CASSRPGAGRADTQYF. The rearrangement uses TRBV11-2 and TRBJ2-3; possibly TRBD1 for D (6 bases). From germline, CDR1 is SGHAT and CDR2 FQNNGV. The V end was cut by 5 bases, the J end by 4 bases, with 19 bases between. The CDR3 length is 16 residues.

This sequence joins TRBV5-1 and TRBJ1-1; D unresolved. Per the germline V gene, CDR1 is SGHRS and CDR2 is YFSETQ. CDR3 size: 14 residues. Trimming pared 1 base from V and 1 base from J, leaving 8 bases between. Here the CDR3 reads CASSLQRPNTEAFF. The DNA for the CDR3 is TGCGCCAGCAGCTTGCAGCGACCGAACACTGAAGCTTTCTTT.

The chain couples TRBV12-3 or TRBV12-4 to TRBJ1-1; D may be TRBD1 (5 bases). CDR3 size: 13 residues. Trimming took 4 bases from V and 5 from J, leaving 11 bases between them. CDR3 bases: TGTGCCAGCAGTTGGACCCGGGGGACTGAAGCTTTCTTT. Translation: CASSWTRGTEAFF.

This clonotype was seen a few times. The V and J genes are TRBV7-2 and TRBJ2-2; D gene unclear. Deletions cut 1 base from V and 1 base from J, with 10 bases between. CDR3 size: 16 residues. Germline V gives CDR1 SGHTA, CDR2 FQGNSA. The CDR3 sequence: CASSLEVVVNTGELFF. The CDR3 nucleotides are TGTGCCAGCAGCTTAGAAGTAGTGGTGAACACCGGGGAGCTGTTTTTT.

The sample holds a few counts of this clonotype. As DNA, the CDR3 is TGTGCCACCAGCCCCCTCGGGACAGGGTCAACCGGGGAGCTGTTTTTT. It is translated as CATSPLGTGSTGELFF. This chain links TRBV15 with TRBJ2-2; TRBD1 matches at 9 bases. The germline CDR1 and CDR2 sequences are LNHNV and YYDKDF (reference sequence). There are 16 residues in the CDR3. With V trimmed by 5 bases and J by 5 bases, 9 bases remained unmatched.

CDR3 amino acids: CATSDPLGGGNTGELFF. The CDR3 nucleotides read TGTGCCACCAGTGACCCCTTGGGGGGCGGGAACACCGGGGAGCTGTTTTTT. The chain uses TRBV24-1 and TRBJ2-2; D possibly uses TRBD1 or TRBD2 (6 bases each). V was cut by 4 bases and J by 1 base, with 15 bases left in between. Germline CDR1 and CDR2: KGHDR and SFDVKD. This CDR3 has 17 residues.

This clonotype turned up a few times. V is TRBV5-1 and J is TRBJ1-2; 8 positions match TRBD1. Trimming cost V 4 bases and J 5 bases; bases outside gene matches: 7. Germline V gene lookup returns CDR1 SGHRS and CDR2 YFSETQ. The CDR3 consists of 14 residues. The CDR3 protein is CASSLTGDQYGYTF. DNA of the CDR3: TGCGCCAGCAGCCTGACAGGGGACCAATATGGCTACACCTTC.